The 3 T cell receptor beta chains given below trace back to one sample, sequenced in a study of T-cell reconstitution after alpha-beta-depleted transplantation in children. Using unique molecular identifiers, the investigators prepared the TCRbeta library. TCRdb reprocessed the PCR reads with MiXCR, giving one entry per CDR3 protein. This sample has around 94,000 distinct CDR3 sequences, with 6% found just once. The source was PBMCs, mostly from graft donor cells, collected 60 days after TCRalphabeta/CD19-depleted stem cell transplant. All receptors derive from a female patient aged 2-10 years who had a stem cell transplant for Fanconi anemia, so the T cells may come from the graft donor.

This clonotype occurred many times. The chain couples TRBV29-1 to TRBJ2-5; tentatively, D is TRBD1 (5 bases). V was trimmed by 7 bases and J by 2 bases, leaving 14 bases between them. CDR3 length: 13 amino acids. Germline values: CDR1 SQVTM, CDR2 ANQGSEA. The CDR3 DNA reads TGCAGCGCCGCCAGGGTTGTTCAAGAGACCCAGTACTTC. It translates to CSAARVVQETQYF.

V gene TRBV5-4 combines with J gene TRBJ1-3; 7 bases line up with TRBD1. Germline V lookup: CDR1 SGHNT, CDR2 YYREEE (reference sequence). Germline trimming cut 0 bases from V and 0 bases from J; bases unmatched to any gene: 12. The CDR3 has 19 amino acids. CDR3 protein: CASSLVRSRTGASGNTIYF. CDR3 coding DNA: TGTGCCAGCAGCTTGGTGCGCTCAAGAACAGGGGCCTCTGGAAACACCATATATTTT.

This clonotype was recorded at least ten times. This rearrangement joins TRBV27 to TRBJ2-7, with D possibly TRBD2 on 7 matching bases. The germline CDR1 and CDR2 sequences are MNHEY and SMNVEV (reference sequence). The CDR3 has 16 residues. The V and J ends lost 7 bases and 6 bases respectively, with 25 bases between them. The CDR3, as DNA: TGTGCCAGCAAGGGGGGGACACCCTCGACTGGAGGCGAGCAGTACTTC. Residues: CASKGGTPSTGGEQYF.